One sample yielded the 30 T cell receptor beta chains listed below, sequenced in a study of blood T cell repertoires in COVID-19. This table comes from immunoSEQ multiplex PCR, and its TCRdb copy is limited to in-frame clones, with some not included. The top ten clones hold 9.6% of a sample with approximately 260,000 clones, roughly four fifths of them seen once. Sequenced: peripheral blood. Receptors originate from a woman at least 80 years old with acute or convalescent COVID-19.

This chain uses TRBV3-1 (or the pseudogene TRBV3-2) with TRBJ2-7; no definite D call. The CDR3 is 12 residues long. The V and J ends lost 1 base and 3 bases respectively, with 4 bases between them. Germline loops: CDR1 LGHDT, CDR2 YNNKEL (reference sequence). CDR3 sequence: CASSQVNYEQYF. As DNA, the CDR3 is TGTGCCAGCAGCCAAGTCAACTACGAGCAGTACTTC.

CDR3 nucleotide sequence: TGTGCCAGCTCACCAAAACCTGGGGACAGGGAGGAAAAACTGTTTTTT. Translating gives CASSPKPGDREEKLFF. The chain has TRBV18 and TRBJ1-4; 9 nucleotides align to TRBD1. Germline CDR1 reads KGHSH; CDR2 reads LQKENI. The CDR3 runs to 16 residues. The ends lost 2 bases at V and 8 bases at J; junction bases unmatched: 9.

This chain's CDR3 is CASSLPGARWRYTF. CDR3 bases: TGTGCCAGTAGTCTTCCAGGGGCCAGGTGGCGCTACACCTTC. The chain combines TRBV19 with TRBJ1-2; tentatively, D is TRBD1 (6 bases). The V gene's germline CDR1 is LNHDA and CDR2 SQIVND (reference sequence). The V end was cut by 5 bases, the J end by 9 bases, with 19 bases between. This CDR3 has 14 residues.

The V call is TRBV28, the J call TRBJ1-4; D not certain. V was shortened by 6 bases and J by 4 bases, with 12 bases between the two germline ends. Looked up from germline, CDR1 is MDHEN and CDR2 is SYDVKM. This CDR3 has 14 amino acids. The CDR3 loop reads CASSKGGFNEKLFF. CDR3 sequence (DNA): TGTGCCAGCAGCAAAGGAGGGTTTAATGAAAAACTGTTTTTT.

The chain joins TRBV7-2 to TRBJ2-4, with D perhaps TRBD2 (6 bases). Germline V gene sequence: CDR1 SGHTA, CDR2 FQGNSA. The length of the CDR3 is 17 residues. V was shortened by 2 bases and J by 0 bases, with 14 bases between the two germline ends. CDR3 nucleotides: TGTGCCAGCAGCTTAAACGGCGGGGCAAAAGCCAAAAACATTCAGTACTTC. This codes for CASSLNGGAKAKNIQYF. The full variable domain, completed using reference TRBV7-2 and TRBJ2-4, is GAGVSQSPSNKVTEKGKDVELRCDPISGHTALYWYRQSLGQGLEFLIYFQGNSAPDKSGLPSDRFSAERTGGSVSTLTIQRTQQEDSAVYLCASSLNGGAKAKNIQYFGAGTRLSVL.

The rearrangement joins TRBV28 to TRBJ2-1, with D perhaps TRBD2 (6 bases). Germline values: CDR1 MDHEN, CDR2 SYDVKM. With 8 bases removed from V and 1 base from J, the gap between germline ends came to 18 bases. There are 16 residues in the CDR3. The chain's CDR3 is CASFGVGGSSYNEQFF. The CDR3 DNA reads as TGTGCCAGCTTCGGAGTGGGGGGTTCTTCCTACAATGAGCAGTTCTTC.

This clone appeared a few times. The genes are TRBV7-3 and TRBJ2-3, with TRBD1 matching 11 bases. The germline gives CDR1 SGHTA, CDR2 FQGTGA. V shed 8 bases, J shed 4 bases, and the junction held 2 bases outside the gene matches. This CDR3 contains 13 residues. The CDR3 is CASGGQGADTQYF. CDR3 DNA sequence: TGTGCCAGCGGGGGACAGGGGGCAGATACGCAGTATTTT.

This clone has a single count. V is TRBV5-4 and J is TRBJ2-3; D gene ambiguous. V was pared by 3 bases and J by 0 bases, with 14 bases between. There are 16 residues in the CDR3. Germline loops: CDR1 SGHNT, CDR2 YYREEE (reference sequence). CDR3 amino acids: CASSSGTYGSTDTQYF. The CDR3 DNA sequence: TGTGCCAGCAGCTCTGGAACGTACGGGAGCACAGATACGCAGTATTTT.

A few counts support this clone. The rearrangement joins TRBV5-1 to TRBJ1-2; a possible D gene is TRBD1 (6 bases). The CDR3 is made up of 13 amino acids. V was pared by 0 bases and J by 5 bases, with 8 bases between. Germline-derived CDR1 and CDR2 are SGHRS and YFSETQ. CDR3 region: CASSLGQDYGYTF. DNA of the CDR3: TGCGCCAGCAGCTTGGGACAGGATTATGGCTACACCTTC.

V usage is TRBV11-3 and J usage is TRBJ1-6; D is possibly TRBD1 (6 bases). Germline CDR1 and CDR2: SGHNT and YENEEA. V gave up 0 bases and J gave up 7 bases, with 10 bases separating them. The CDR3 length is 15 residues. The CDR3: CASSLDRGLNSPLHF. CDR3 sequence (DNA): TGTGCCAGCAGCTTAGACAGGGGTCTGAATTCACCCCTCCACTTT. Together with reference TRBV11-3 and TRBJ1-6, the CDR3 gives the full variable domain: EAGVVQSPRYKIIEKKQPVAFWCNPISGHNTLYWYLQNLGQGPELLIRYENEEAVDDSQLPKDRFSAERLKGVDSTLKIQPAELGDSAVYLCASSLDRGLNSPLHFGNGTRLTVT.

The rearrangement uses TRBV7-9 and TRBJ1-1, with TRBD1 matching over 9 bases. J lost 0 bases, V lost 5 bases, and 4 bases had no gene match. The length of the CDR3 is 15 residues. Germline CDR1 is SEHNR and CDR2 is FQNEAQ (reference sequence). The CDR3 sequence is CASSRGQGMNTEAFF. In DNA form, the CDR3 reads TGTGCCAGCAGCCGAGGACAGGGGATGAACACTGAAGCTTTCTTT. Full variable domain (missing parts from reference TRBV7-9 and TRBJ1-1): DTGVSQNPRHKITKRGQNVTFRCDPISEHNRLYWYRQTLGQGPEFLTYFQNEAQLEKSRLLSDRFSAERPKGSFSTLEIQRTEQGDSAMYLCASSRGQGMNTEAFFGQGTRLTVV.

The J gene is TRBJ2-5, the V gene TRBV28; 9 nucleotides line up with TRBD1. CDR1 and CDR2 from the germline V gene are MDHEN and SYDVKM. V shed 6 bases, J shed 3 bases, and the junction held 5 bases outside the gene matches. The CDR3 is made up of 14 amino acids. The CDR3 is CASSSGDREETQYF. The CDR3 DNA is TGTGCCAGCAGCTCCGGGGACAGGGAAGAGACCCAGTACTTC.

The chain uses TRBV6-5 and TRBJ2-7, with 8 positions matching TRBD1. Per germline, CDR1 MNHEY and CDR2 SVGAGI. V trimming: 0 bases; J trimming: 3 bases; junction bases outside the gene matches: 4. The CDR3 is 15 residues long. The CDR3: CASSYSWTGNYEQYF. CDR3 DNA: TGTGCCAGCAGTTACTCTTGGACAGGGAACTACGAGCAGTACTTC.

The genes are TRBV6-5 and TRBJ2-2; D is unresolved. This CDR3 contains 15 residues. Germline CDR1 MNHEY, CDR2 SVGAGI. Trimming left V 7 bases short and J 1 base short, with 13 bases between. Here the CDR3 reads CASKSKQKNTGELFF. The CDR3 bases are TGTGCCAGCAAATCCAAACAAAAGAACACCGGGGAGCTGTTTTTT.

The rearrangement joins TRBV23-1 to TRBJ2-7; 7 positions agree with TRBD2. TRBV23-1 is given ORF status, its function remaining uncertain. Trimming took 1 base from V and 6 from J; bases not matched to a gene: 12. The CDR3 contains 16 residues. The CDR3 DNA reads TGCGCCAGCAGTCAATGGGGGAGGGCAACGATCTGCGAGCAGTACTTC. Amino acids: CASSQWGRATICEQYF.

This clone has a single count. CDR3 sequence reads: CASSSGSRFPQETQYF. CDR3 DNA sequence: TGTGCCAGCAGCTCAGGGTCTAGGTTTCCTCAAGAGACCCAGTACTTC. This rearrangement joins TRBV7-2 to TRBJ2-5; tentatively, D is TRBD1 (5 bases). V lost 4 bases and J lost 2, with 17 bases in between. The germline V gene encodes CDR1 SGHTA and CDR2 FQGNSA. The CDR3 length is 16 residues.

V usage is TRBV18 and J usage is TRBJ2-5; D may be TRBD1 (5 bases). V gave up 3 bases and J gave up 1 base, with 6 bases separating them. The CDR3 has 13 amino acids. CDR1 is KGHSH and CDR2 is LQKENI in the germline V gene. CDR3 residues: CASSPDSQETQYF. The CDR3 nucleotides are TGTGCCAGCTCACCTGACAGCCAAGAGACCCAGTACTTC.

The rearrangement joins TRBV28 to TRBJ1-1; D may be TRBD1 (6 bases). Trimming pared 5 bases from V and 1 base from J, leaving 17 bases between. Germline V gene sequence: CDR1 MDHEN, CDR2 SYDVKM. There are 16 residues in the CDR3. The CDR3 bases are TGTGCCAGCAGTCCCCTACCTCAGGGGAGGAACACTGAAGCTTTCTTT. Translating it yields CASSPLPQGRNTEAFF.

This clone was detected a few times. The rearrangement uses TRBV5-1 and TRBJ1-6, with TRBD1 matching 8 bases. There are 14 residues in the CDR3. V trimming: 5 bases; J trimming: 10 bases; junction bases outside the gene matches: 8. Per germline, CDR1 SGHRS and CDR2 YFSETQ. The CDR3 region has the DNA TGCGCCAGCAGACTGGAACAGGGGGGATCACCCCTCCACTTT. Protein: CASRLEQGGSPLHF.

CDR3 sequence reads: CASSPPRGGGNQPQHF. In nucleotides, the CDR3 is TGTGCCAGCAGCCCCCCACGAGGGGGCGGCAATCAGCCCCAGCATTTT. The chain couples TRBV28 to TRBJ1-5, with TRBD1 matching over 7 bases. Germline V gene lookup returns CDR1 MDHEN and CDR2 SYDVKM. The CDR3 sequence is 16 residues long. Trimming at V came to 6 bases and at J to 2 bases, leaving 10 bases not matched to a gene.

The V and J genes are TRBV28 and TRBJ2-1, with D tentatively TRBD1 (5 bases). Germline CDR1 and CDR2: MDHEN and SYDVKM. V lost 7 bases to trimming and J lost 0 bases, with 10 bases between them. The CDR3 consists of 14 residues. The CDR3 loop is CASTGHISYNEQFF. In nucleotides, the CDR3 is TGTGCCAGCACTGGACATATCTCCTACAATGAGCAGTTCTTC.

This clone was found once. V gene TRBV2 combines with J gene TRBJ2-3; 14 bases align to TRBD2. The trim removed 5 bases at V and 1 base at J, leaving 8 bases unmatched. The CDR3 totals 18 residues. Per germline, CDR1 SNHLY and CDR2 FYNNEI. Here the CDR3 DNA reads TGTGCCAGCAGTACCGGACTAGCGGGGGGCAGGGGCACAGATACGCAGTATTTT. Amino acid sequence: CASSTGLAGGRGTDTQYF.

The chain carries TRBV11-3 and TRBJ2-3; 9 nucleotides align to TRBD1. The J segment lost 5 bases and the V segment lost 4 bases, leaving 4 bases of the junction unmatched. The CDR3 is 14 amino acids. Germline V lookup: CDR1 SGHNT, CDR2 YENEEA. The CDR3 here is CASSSGQGGDTQYF. DNA for the CDR3: TGTGCCAGCAGCTCGGGACAGGGAGGAGATACGCAGTATTTT. Full variable domain (remainder filled in from reference TRBV11-3 and TRBJ2-3): EAGVVQSPRYKIIEKKQPVAFWCNPISGHNTLYWYLQNLGQGPELLIRYENEEAVDDSQLPKDRFSAERLKGVDSTLKIQPAELGDSAVYLCASSSGQGGDTQYFGPGTRLTVL.

The V gene is TRBV15, the J gene TRBJ2-7, with a possible D match to TRBD1 (7 bases). CDR1 and CDR2 from the germline V gene are LNHNV and YYDKDF (reference sequence). V was trimmed by 4 bases and J by 3 bases, leaving 16 bases between them. The CDR3 extends over 15 amino acids. DNA for the CDR3: TGTGCCACCAGCATTCCGGGGACAGCGGGCTACGAGCAGTACTTC. It encodes CATSIPGTAGYEQYF.

V is TRBV7-9 and J is TRBJ2-7; D gene ambiguous. Trimming shortened V by 0 bases and J by 2 bases, and 8 bases separated the two germline ends. The V gene's germline CDR1 is SEHNR and CDR2 FQNEAQ (reference sequence). The length of the CDR3 is 14 residues. Here the CDR3 reads CASSLAAAPYEQYF. CDR3 sequence (DNA): TGTGCCAGCAGCTTAGCGGCGGCCCCCTACGAGCAGTACTTC.

CDR3 coding DNA: TGTGCCAGCAGTCGTCCCGTTGCGGGGACGGGGTATACGCAGTATTTT. Protein product: CASSRPVAGTGYTQYF. J is TRBJ2-3 and V is TRBV28; TRBD2 is a possible D gene (6 bases). The V end lost 5 bases, the J end lost 7 bases, and 22 bases lay between the germline ends. CDR1 is MDHEN, CDR2 SYDVKM, per germline. The CDR3 contains 16 residues.

The V gene is TRBV19, the J gene TRBJ2-7, with TRBD1 as a possible D gene (5 bases). Germline V CDR1 and CDR2: LNHDA, SQIVND (reference sequence). The CDR3 spans 13 residues. V was clipped by 5 bases and J by 2 bases, with 10 bases between them. The CDR3 sequence is CASSHRQTYEQYF. CDR3 DNA sequence: TGTGCCAGTAGTCACAGGCAAACCTACGAGCAGTACTTC.

The chain is built from TRBV6-5 and TRBJ1-1; 8 nucleotides agree with TRBD1. The length of the CDR3 is 14 residues. Trimming took 7 bases from V and 3 from J; bases not matched to a gene: 7. Per the germline V gene, CDR1 is MNHEY and CDR2 is SVGAGI. The CDR3, as DNA: TGTGCCAGCACCTTGGACAGGGTTGACACTGAAGCTTTCTTT. Amino acid sequence: CASTLDRVDTEAFF.

The chain combines TRBV7-2 with TRBJ2-1, with 9 positions matching TRBD2. Trimming removed 6 bases from V and 6 bases from J; junction bases left unmatched: 12. Per the germline V gene, CDR1 is SGHTA and CDR2 is FQGNSA. The CDR3 has 16 residues. Here the CDR3 DNA reads TGTGCCAGCAGGGCCGGGCGGGGGGGCTTTGGCAATGAGCAGTTCTTC. It yields the protein CASRAGRGGFGNEQFF. Based on the CDR3 plus reference TRBV7-2 and TRBJ2-1, the full variable domain is GAGVSQSPSNKVTEKGKDVELRCDPISGHTALYWYRQSLGQGLEFLIYFQGNSAPDKSGLPSDRFSAERTGGSVSTLTIQRTQQEDSAVYLCASRAGRGGFGNEQFFGPGTRLTVL.

The CDR3 loop is CASSQKTGGSGGYTF. The CDR3 DNA is TGTGCCAGCAGCCAAAAAACAGGGGGTAGTGGTGGCTACACCTTC. The rearrangement links TRBV3-1 (or the pseudogene TRBV3-2) to TRBJ1-2; 8 bases align to TRBD1. Per germline, CDR1 LGHDT and CDR2 YNNKEL (reference sequence). V was clipped by 2 bases and J by 7 bases; unmatched bases: 9. The CDR3 is 15 amino acids.